The source of this T cell receptor beta chain is a study of T-cell reconstitution after alpha-beta-depleted transplantation in children listed by TCRdb under 2016. Context from the whole study: The study quantitatively tracked T-cell immune reconstitution after TCRalphabeta/CD19-depleted allogeneic hematopoietic cell transplantation in children using TCR repertoire profiling.

What the study reported, not specific to this receptor: The apparently early alphabetaT-cell count recovery about two months after transplant was reportedly dependent on only several hundred rapidly expanded clones derived from non-depleted graft cells. The frequencies of hyperexpanded clones fell over the following months, and after one year, T-cell counts and TCRbeta diversity were mostly attributed to newly produced T cells. The high TCRbeta diversity at day 60 in some patients was ascribed to recipient T cells and intrathymic progenitors that had survived conditioning.

The cysteine opens and the phenylalanine closes a CDR3 of 14 amino acids. The sequence is cut down to CDR3 DNA, 42 bases in frame from base 1. V is shortened by 2 bases, J by 2 bases, and the region joining them spans 11 bases. The germline V gene sets CDR1 to SGHRS and CDR2 to YFSETQ. Library method: PCR. The instrument given in TCRdb is Illumina HiSeq 2500. Molecular barcoding was employed in the preparation of TCR libraries, with unique molecular identifiers being used to normalize TCRbeta repertoire quantification. TCRdb trimmed public reads at Q25 via fastp, called clones via MiXCR and kept in-frame beta chains. A single entry per CDR3 protein holds the most common genes and DNA from its merged rows. The sample includes around 29,000 distinct CDR3 sequences, with roughly 6% observed a single time. Roughly 7% of the sample comes from the top ten. In the paper's terms, the treatment or condition label means: allogeneic hematopoietic cell transplantation with graft depleted of TCRalphabeta T cells and CD19 B cells. Transplant recipients were children who received TCRalphabeta/CD19-depleted allogeneic hematopoietic cell grafts.

This clonotype has at least ten counts. Its antigen is still unknown. No much larger clone is present one base from it, and per-base qualities are unavailable. The rearrangement combines TRBV5-1 with TRBJ2-7; TRBD1 is a weak D gene call, 6 bases matching. The starting material was PBMCs, mostly from graft donor cells, obtained 180 days after TCRalphabeta/CD19-depleted stem cell transplant. The TCR was taken from a male patient younger than 18 who had a stem cell transplant for acute myeloid leukemia, so the T cells may come from the graft donor. The bases read TGCGCCAGCAGCTTAAGCCAGGGGCCCTACGAGCAGTACTTC. Its protein is CASSLSQGPYEQYF.